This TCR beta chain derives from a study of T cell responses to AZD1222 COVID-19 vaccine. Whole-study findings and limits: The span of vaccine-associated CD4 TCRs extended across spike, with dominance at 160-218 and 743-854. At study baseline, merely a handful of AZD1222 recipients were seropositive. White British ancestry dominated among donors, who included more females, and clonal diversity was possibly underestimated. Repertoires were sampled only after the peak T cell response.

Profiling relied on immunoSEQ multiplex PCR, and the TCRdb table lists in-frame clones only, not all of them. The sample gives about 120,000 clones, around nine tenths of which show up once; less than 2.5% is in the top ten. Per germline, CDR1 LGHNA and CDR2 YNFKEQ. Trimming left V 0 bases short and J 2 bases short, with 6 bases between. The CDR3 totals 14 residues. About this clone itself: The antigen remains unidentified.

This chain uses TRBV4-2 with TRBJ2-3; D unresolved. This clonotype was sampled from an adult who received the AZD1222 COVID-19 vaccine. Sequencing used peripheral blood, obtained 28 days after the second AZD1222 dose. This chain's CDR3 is CASSQDYSTDTQYF. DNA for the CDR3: TGTGCCAGCAGCCAAGATTACTCCACAGATACGCAGTATTTT.